The clone carrying this T cell receptor beta chain was recorded many times. No antigen is known for it. This specimen belongs to a study of neurological immune-mediated disorders. Whole-study findings and limits: Healthy controls had more TCR clonal expansion than multiple sclerosis, which showed the least, whereas HTLV-1-associated myelopathy showed the most.

TCRdb re-derived calls from the 5' RACE reads in MiXCR, one entry per CDR3 protein. Among some 70,000 distinct CDR3 sequences listed, about 3.4% were seen once. CDR3 size: 15 residues. Per germline, CDR1 SGHDT and CDR2 YYEEEE. V shed 4 bases and J 6 bases; nucleotides not matched to a gene: 8. This TCR came from a man aged 35 to 55 with multiple sclerosis. The sequencing input was PBMCs. The chain is built from TRBV5-6 and TRBJ2-7; TRBD1 matches 12 bases. CDR3 coding DNA: TGTGCCAGCAGCGAGCGAGGGACAGGGGGCCCCGAGCAGTACTTC. This gives the protein CASSERGTGGPEQYF.